This TCR beta chain was observed in a study of CXCR3-negative and CXCR3-positive naive CD8 T cells. The overall study: Each library held about 1.5 +/- 0.3 million TRB reads, 120 million to 150 million in total. Study-level points and caveats: Higher TRB CDR3 hydrophobicity marked CXCR3-positive naive cells relative to CXCR3-negative naive cells.

It was by 5' RACE with UMI labels that the TRB cDNA libraries were prepared. From its re-call of the 5' RACE reads, TCRdb lists each CDR3 protein once, without DNA. The specimen's table records around 8,400 distinct CDR3 sequences. Comments on this clonotype: Its antigen is still unknown.

The sequence was collected from a human donor in good health. Some clones in this sample may be carry-over from other donors' samples. Material for sequencing was naive CXCR3- CD8+ T cells from blood. Subset indicated: CD45RO-CCR7+CD27+CD95- naive CD8+ T cells lacking CXCR3 (TNR3-).

CDR3 protein: CASSLSGTYNEQFF. The chain is built from TRBV12-3 or TRBV12-4 and TRBJ2-1. The CDR3 has 14 residues.